These T cell receptor beta chains were read from a single sample in a study of blood T cell repertoires in COVID-19. TCRdb's table, derived via immunoSEQ multiplex PCR, lists solely in-frame clones and lacks some. The data hold about 89,000 clones, with more than 65% observed a single time. The sample comprised peripheral blood. The receptors come from a woman aged 80 or over with acute or convalescent COVID-19. Each CDR3 is given with its conserved first and last residue. Fields, in order: V gene, D gene, CDR3 length, J gene, clone size, CDR3 DNA, CDR3 protein. The D gene is left open where the match is weak. Clone size is shown for a subset of rows, as once, few, many or a class of expanded clone.

V: TRBV10-1
D: -
length: 14
J: TRBJ2-2
size: -
DNA: TGCGCCAGCAGAGGACAGCCGAACACCGGGGAGCTGTTTTTT
CDR3: CASRGQPNTGELFF

V: TRBV19
D: TRBD1
length: 16
J: TRBJ1-1
size: -
DNA: TGTGCCAGTAGTATGAACAGGGGGTGGGATCCAGCTGAAGCTTTCTTT
CDR3: CASSMNRGWDPAEAFF

V: TRBV19
D: TRBD1
length: 12
J: TRBJ2-4
size: -
DNA: TGTGCCAGTAGACAGGGGAACAACATTCAGTACTTC
CDR3: CASRQGNNIQYF

V: TRBV24-1
D: -
length: 15
J: TRBJ2-3
size: -
DNA: TGTGCCACCAGTGACCGGAGACTGGGTTTGGCTACGCAGTATTTT
CDR3: CATSDRRLGLATQYF

V: TRBV6-2/TRBV6-3
D: -
length: 16
J: TRBJ1-5
size: -
DNA: TGTGCCAGCAGCAGTAACAGGGTCGGGGGGAATCTGCCCCAGCATTTT
CDR3: CASSSNRVGGNLPQHF

V: TRBV9
D: -
length: 15
J: TRBJ2-2
size: -
DNA: TGTGCCAGCAGCGCCTCCCCGGGGAACACCGGGGAGCTGTTTTTT
CDR3: CASSASPGNTGELFF

V: TRBV5-1
D: -
length: 15
J: TRBJ2-5
size: -
DNA: TGCGCCAGCAGCTTGGGGGTACGGACAGAAGAGACCCAGTACTTC
CDR3: CASSLGVRTEETQYF

V: TRBV9
D: -
length: 13
J: TRBJ2-5
size: -
DNA: TGTGCCAGCACGGGCGGCCCGGAGGGGACCCAGTACTTC
CDR3: CASTGGPEGTQYF

V: TRBV5-5
D: TRBD1
length: 15
J: TRBJ2-7
size: -
DNA: TGTGCCAGCAGCCAGGCCCGGGACAGGGCCTACGAGCAGTACTTC
CDR3: CASSQARDRAYEQYF

V: TRBV5-8
D: -
length: 11
J: TRBJ1-1
size: -
DNA: TGTGCCAGCAGCTTCGGGGTGGGAGCTTTCTTT
CDR3: CASSFGVGAFF

V: TRBV6-6
D: -
length: 14
J: TRBJ1-3
size: -
DNA: TGTGCCAGCAGTTACTCGAGCTCTGGAAACACCATATATTTT
CDR3: CASSYSSSGNTIYF

V: TRBV29-1
D: -
length: 12
J: TRBJ1-2
size: -
DNA: TGCAGCGTTGGCAACTCTAACTATGGCTACACCTTC
CDR3: CSVGNSNYGYTF

V: TRBV12-3/TRBV12-4
D: -
length: 12
J: TRBJ1-1
size: -
DNA: TGTGCCAGCAGTTTAATAGCAACTGAAGCTTTCTTT
CDR3: CASSLIATEAFF

V: TRBV6-1
D: -
length: 15
J: TRBJ1-1
size: few
DNA: TGTGCCAGCAGTGAAGGGAGGGGAATGAACACTGAAGCTTTCTTT
CDR3: CASSEGRGMNTEAFF

V: TRBV6-5
D: TRBD2
length: 16
J: TRBJ2-1
size: few
DNA: TGTGCCAGCAGTTACGGGGGAGGGCGCGGCGGAAATGAGCAGTTCTTC
CDR3: CASSYGGGRGGNEQFF

V: TRBV6-2/TRBV6-3
D: TRBD1
length: 14
J: TRBJ1-5
size: -
DNA: TGTGCCAGCAGCCGACAGGGGGCGCGGCAGCCCCAGCATTTT
CDR3: CASSRQGARQPQHF

V: TRBV19
D: TRBD2
length: 18
J: TRBJ2-3
size: -
DNA: TGTGCCAGTACCCCCAGGACTAGCGGGGGGTATGGCACAGATACGCAGTATTTT
CDR3: CASTPRTSGGYGTDTQYF

V: TRBV18
D: TRBD1
length: 14
J: TRBJ1-1
size: -
DNA: TGTGCCAGCTCACCGGGACAGGGGGAAACTGAAGCTTTCTTT
CDR3: CASSPGQGETEAFF

V: TRBV6-4
D: TRBD1
length: 15
J: TRBJ1-3
size: -
DNA: TGTGCCAGCAGCCAGGACAGGGGCCCTGGAAACACCATATATTTT
CDR3: CASSQDRGPGNTIYF

V: TRBV19
D: -
length: 14
J: TRBJ1-1
size: -
DNA: TGTGCCAGTAGAACAGGGAGCAGAGACACTGAAGCTTTCTTT
CDR3: CASRTGSRDTEAFF

V: TRBV6-5
D: -
length: 15
J: TRBJ1-6
size: -
DNA: TGTGCCAGCAGGGGGGCCGGGATTTCAGGATCACCCCTCCACTTT
CDR3: CASRGAGISGSPLHF

V: TRBV19
D: -
length: 12
J: TRBJ2-5
size: -
DNA: TGTGCCAGTAGCCAATCTCGGGAGACCCAGTACTTC
CDR3: CASSQSRETQYF